The sequence of this TCR beta chain was determined in a study of T cells in Graves' hyperthyroidism and ophthalmopathy. Template material for amplifying TCR beta CDR3 regions consisted of RNA transcripts. TCR CDR3 regions were first amplified by RT-PCR with HTBI primers. TCRdb analysed the multiplex PCR reads with MiXCR anew, one entry per CDR3 protein. The data show fewer than 900,000 distinct CDR3 sequences, less than 20% seen once. Germline-derived CDR1 and CDR2 are LNHDA and SQIVND (reference sequence). Trimming shortened V by 3 bases and J by 6 bases, and 12 bases separated the two germline ends. CDR3 length equals 13 residues.

The J gene is TRBJ2-7, the V gene TRBV19; D uncertain. The sequence came from a man younger than 30 with Graves' hyperthyroidism. The sample taken for sequencing was blood. CDR3 DNA: TGTGCCAGTAGTATTTCTCAGTGGCGCGAGCAGTACTTC. Protein sequence: CASSISQWREQYF.